The clone carrying this TCR beta chain was counted between two and nine times. As yet, its antigen is unknown. The data were obtained in a study of CD8+ T cells in alopecia areata. Study in general: The study gave treated patients oral tofacitinib at 5 to 10 mg twice daily. Study observations and caveats: Although TCR sharing was seen in mice, sharing across patients was less clear, possibly for HLA-related reasons.

The authors extracted RNA and reverse transcribed it into cDNA as the sequencing template. The table came from immunoSEQ multiplex PCR; TCRdb's copy has only in-frame clones and leaves some out. The repertoire holds more than 100,000 clones, with 58% as singletons. The CDR3 has 15 residues. The germline V gene has CDR1 LGHNA and CDR2 YSLEER. The V end lost 0 bases, the J end lost 4 bases, and 10 bases lay between the germline ends. Punch biopsies of lesional scalp, plus peripheral blood, were taken from alopecia areata patients. The V and J genes are TRBV4-3 and TRBJ1-5; no clear D gene. The clonotype was recovered from a human donor with alopecia areata. Sequenced material: CD4+ T cells sorted from blood, taken at week 0. DNA for the CDR3: TGCGCCAGCAGCCAAGAGTTGAGGGTGAATCAGCCCCAGCATTTT. This encodes CASSQELRVNQPQHF.